What follows are 31 T cell receptor beta chains derived from one specimen sequenced in a study of early T cells in non-severe SARS-CoV-2 infection. MiXCR, applied by TCRdb to the 5' RACE reads, yields one record per CDR3 protein. Among about 34,000 distinct CDR3 sequences listed, 5.5% to 7.5% were seen once. Sequenced material: whole blood. The receptors here all came from an adult who was a healthcare worker with PCR-confirmed SARS-CoV-2 infection or an uninfected control (not recorded which).

This clonotype has a count of ten or more. The chain is built from TRBV6-1 and TRBJ1-2; D gene unclear. Germline V gene sequence: CDR1 MNHNS, CDR2 SASEGT. V lost 1 base and J lost 6, with 15 bases in between. CDR3 length: 15 amino acids. CDR3 in amino acids: CASSEDEGRIDGYTF. Written as DNA, the CDR3 is TGTGCCAGCAGTGAAGACGAAGGGAGGATAGATGGCTACACCTTC.

This clonotype was counted at least ten times. The rearrangement joins TRBV3-1 to TRBJ2-7; 9 bases line up with TRBD2. With 5 bases clipped from V and 3 bases from J, the junction kept 8 bases outside the gene matches. CDR1 LGHDT and CDR2 YNNKEL come from the germline V gene (reference sequence). This CDR3 has 15 residues. CDR3 region: CASSALRRGGYEQYF. In DNA, the CDR3 is TGTGCCAGCAGCGCCCTTCGGCGGGGGGGCTACGAGCAGTACTTC.

This clonotype was seen a handful of times. The chain couples TRBV10-3 to TRBJ2-6; a weak D match, TRBD1 (6 bases). V shed 0 bases and J shed 0 bases, with 12 bases lying between them. The CDR3 runs to 18 residues. Germline-derived CDR1 and CDR2 are ENHRY and SYGVKD. The CDR3 DNA reads TGTGCCATCAGTGAGTCGGGGACAAATCCCTCTGGGGCCAACGTCCTGACTTTC. Protein sequence: CAISESGTNPSGANVLTF.

Many counts were recorded for this clonotype. This chain uses TRBV6-1 with TRBJ1-5; unclear D gene. V was clipped by 1 base and J by 2 bases, with 15 bases between them. The CDR3 extends over 17 amino acids. Germline loops: CDR1 MNHNS, CDR2 SASEGT. CDR3 sequence reads: CASSEEGRGIGNQPQHF. The CDR3 bases are TGTGCCAGCAGTGAAGAAGGACGCGGGATCGGCAATCAGCCCCAGCATTTT.

The chain links TRBV2 to TRBJ2-1; 9 bases line up with TRBD1. Germline CDR1 is SNHLY and CDR2 is FYNNEI. The CDR3 has 14 residues. After removal of 7 bases from V and 6 bases from J, the junction contained 7 bases not matched to a gene. Here the CDR3 reads CASTRQGVINEQFF. DNA for the CDR3: TGTGCCAGCACCAGACAGGGGGTTATCAATGAGCAGTTCTTC.

This clonotype occurred many times. The chain is built from TRBV11-2 and TRBJ2-7; 7 positions match TRBD1. CDR3 length: 14 amino acids. Germline V gives CDR1 SGHAT, CDR2 FQNNGV. Unmatched junction bases numbered 8, after V lost 6 bases and J lost 3 bases. The CDR3 spells CASRHQRQGYEQYF. The CDR3 coding sequence is TGTGCCAGCAGGCATCAGAGACAGGGCTACGAGCAGTACTTC.

This clonotype was observed at least ten times. The V gene is TRBV29-1, the J gene TRBJ1-6, with D hard to call. The germline gives CDR1 SQVTM, CDR2 ANQGSEA. Trimming pared 4 bases from V and 9 bases from J, leaving 13 bases between. This CDR3 comprises 13 residues. The DNA for the CDR3 is TGCAGCGTTGGTAAAGCTCTAGGTTCACCCCTCCACTTT. Amino acid sequence: CSVGKALGSPLHF. The full variable domain, rest sourced from reference TRBV29-1 and TRBJ1-6, is SAVISQKPSRDICQRGTSLTIQCQVDSQVTMMFWYRQQPGQSLTLIATANQGSEATYESGFVIDKFPISRPNLTFSTLTVSNMSPEDSSIYLCSVGKALGSPLHFGNGTRLTVT.

This clonotype was recorded at least ten times. The V call is TRBV5-6, the J call TRBJ2-1, with TRBD2 identical over 7 bases. This CDR3 spans 16 amino acids. From germline, CDR1 is SGHDT and CDR2 YYEEEE. With 2 bases clipped from V and 0 bases from J, the junction kept 5 bases outside the gene matches. Here the CDR3 reads CASSFGLADSYNEQFF. CDR3 in DNA: TGTGCCAGCAGCTTTGGCCTAGCGGACTCCTACAATGAGCAGTTCTTC.

The sample holds many counts of this clonotype. The rearrangement joins TRBV7-2 to TRBJ2-5; D not certain. CDR1 is SGHTA and CDR2 is FQGNSA in the germline V gene. V was clipped by 1 base and J by 6 bases, with 0 bases between them. This CDR3 has 10 amino acids. Here the CDR3 reads CASSLETQYF. The CDR3 nucleotides read TGTGCCAGCAGCTTAGAGACCCAGTACTTC.

This clonotype was detected ten times or more. The V and J genes are TRBV4-2 and TRBJ1-1; D is possibly TRBD1 (5 bases). CDR1 is LGHNA and CDR2 is YNFKEQ in the germline V gene. There are 14 residues in the CDR3. The V end was cut by 0 bases, the J end by 4 bases, with 9 bases between. The CDR3, as DNA: TGTGCCAGCAGCCAAGACAGGGTACCCACTGAAGCTTTCTTT. This gives the protein CASSQDRVPTEAFF.

Ten or more counts support this clonotype. The rearrangement uses TRBV20-1 and TRBJ2-7, with D perhaps TRBD2 (6 bases). The V gene's germline CDR1 is DFQATT and CDR2 SNEGSKA (reference sequence). There are 10 residues in the CDR3. V shed 5 bases and J shed 5 bases, with 7 bases lying between them. DNA of the CDR3: TGCAGTGCTTGGGGGGACGAGCAGTACTTC. Its translation is CSAWGDEQYF.

This sequence joins TRBV7-3 and TRBJ2-2; D gene unclear. From germline, CDR1 is SGHTA and CDR2 FQGTGA. Between the trimmed V and J ends, which lost 2 bases and 3 bases, there was a span of 16 bases. CDR3 length: 17 amino acids. This CDR3 reads CASSLRAASRDTGELFF. The CDR3 DNA follows: TGTGCCAGCAGCTTACGGGCAGCTTCTAGGGACACCGGGGAGCTGTTTTTT.

The CDR3 DNA follows: TGTGCCAGCAGCCAAGCGAGCGGGGGCGACGAGCAGTACTTC. Translation: CASSQASGGDEQYF. The chain carries TRBV3-1 and TRBJ2-7; 8 bases match TRBD2. CDR3 length: 14 amino acids. Losses at the gene ends were 1 base for V and 5 bases for J; bases not matched to a gene: 4. CDR1 and CDR2 (germline): LGHDT, YNNKEL (reference sequence).

This clonotype showed up many times. V usage is TRBV7-2 and J usage is TRBJ2-3, with 11 bases that match TRBD1. Germline trimming cut 11 bases from V and 6 bases from J; bases unmatched to any gene: 7. Germline loops: CDR1 SGHTA, CDR2 FQGNSA. This CDR3 has 13 residues. The CDR3 nucleotides are TGTGCCCGCGGGACAGGGGGGAGGGATACGCAGTATTTT. It translates to CARGTGGRDTQYF.

The sample holds a few counts of this clonotype. The chain couples TRBV21-1 to TRBJ2-3; the table names TRBD2, a call not compared with the DNA. TRBV21-1 is assigned pseudogene status. The CDR3 is 15 residues long. CDR3: CASRNGTPNTDTQYF. The CDR3, as DNA: TGTGCCAGCCGAAACGGGACTCCTAACACAGATACGCAGTATTTT.

Many counts were recorded for this clonotype. The chain links TRBV6-2 or TRBV6-3 to TRBJ2-1; 8 bases are shared with TRBD2. The length of the CDR3 is 13 residues. V was pared by 6 bases and J by 6 bases, with 4 bases of the junction left unmatched. Looked up from germline, CDR1 is MNHEY and CDR2 is SVGEGT. CDR3 in DNA: TGTGCCAGCAGAACGACTAGCGTCAATGAGCAGTTCTTC. This translates into CASRTTSVNEQFF.

This clonotype appeared many times. The CDR3 loop is CASSLLRGASGNTIYF. The CDR3, as DNA: TGCGCCAGCAGCCTCCTACGAGGAGCCTCTGGAAACACCATATATTTT. The V call is TRBV5-1, the J call TRBJ1-3; D ambiguous. Germline-derived CDR1 and CDR2 are SGHRS and YFSETQ. V lost 4 bases, J lost 0 bases, and 14 bases lay in between. This CDR3 is built from 16 residues.

This clonotype was seen ten or more times. This chain uses TRBV28 with TRBJ2-1, with no clear D. CDR3 length equals 12 residues. Germline assignment: CDR1 MDHEN and CDR2 SYDVKM. V was pared by 3 bases and J by 6 bases, with 6 bases between. In nucleotides, the CDR3 is TGTGCCAGCAGTTTCCTTGGCAATGAGCAGTTCTTC. It codes for CASSFLGNEQFF.

This clonotype was counted at least ten times. The chain combines TRBV7-7 with TRBJ2-5, with TRBD2 identical over 12 bases. The J segment lost 4 bases and the V segment lost 5 bases, leaving 8 bases of the junction unmatched. The CDR3 length is 16 residues. CDR1 and CDR2 from the germline V gene are SSHAT and FNYEAQ (reference sequence). The CDR3 sequence: CASSRASGGGRETQYF. In DNA, the CDR3 is TGTGCCAGCAGCCGAGCTAGCGGGGGGGGCCGAGAGACCCAGTACTTC.

This clonotype has more than one count but fewer than ten. V gene TRBV20-1 combines with J gene TRBJ2-5, with D perhaps matching TRBD1 (5 bases). The V gene lost 4 bases and the J gene lost 5 bases, with 17 bases spanning the gap. Germline CDR1 DFQATT, CDR2 SNEGSKA (reference sequence). This CDR3 region has 14 residues. This chain's CDR3 is CSANGWAGLETQYF. The CDR3 DNA sequence: TGCAGTGCTAATGGGTGGGCAGGGTTGGAGACCCAGTACTTC.

This clonotype appeared many times. The chain carries TRBV28 and TRBJ1-6, with D possibly being TRBD1 (5 bases). V shed 5 bases and J shed 8 bases, with 13 bases lying between them. The germline gives CDR1 MDHEN, CDR2 SYDVKM. This CDR3 has 14 amino acids. The CDR3 DNA reads TGTGCCAGCAGTGCGGGACGAGACCATTCACCCCTCCACTTT. Protein product: CASSAGRDHSPLHF.

This clonotype was observed many times. The rearrangement links TRBV27 to TRBJ1-1; weak D call: TRBD1 (5 bases). CDR1 is MNHEY, CDR2 SMNVEV, per germline (reference sequence). The V and J ends lost 5 bases and 1 base respectively, with 11 bases between them. This CDR3 region has 14 residues. The CDR3 DNA sequence: TGTGCCAGCAGTCCCATGCAGGGGAACACTGAAGCTTTCTTT. This translates into CASSPMQGNTEAFF.

This clonotype was observed a single time. CDR3 sequence reads: CSARDRDNQPQHF. CDR3 coding DNA: TGCAGTGCTAGAGACAGGGATAATCAGCCCCAGCATTTT. The rearrangement links TRBV20-1 to TRBJ1-5; weak D call: TRBD1 (5 bases). Germline V lookup: CDR1 DFQATT, CDR2 SNEGSKA (reference sequence). The CDR3 sequence is 13 residues long. Trimming took 0 bases from V and 4 from J, leaving 7 bases between them.

This clonotype was observed at least ten times. This chain connects TRBV6-6 to TRBJ1-5, with a possible D match to TRBD1 (5 bases). The CDR3 is 17 residues long. Germline V gene data show CDR1 as MNHNY and CDR2 as SVGAGI (reference sequence). V lost 2 bases, J lost 0 bases, and 14 bases lay in between. The CDR3 nucleotides read TGTGCCAGCAGTTACGATTCAGGGATGAATAGCAATCAGCCCCAGCATTTT. Translated, it gives CASSYDSGMNSNQPQHF.

This clonotype was detected ten times or more. An end of the junction differs from the germline gene, which may be a read error. The rearrangement uses TRBV5-5 and TRBJ2-7; 9 bases are a match to TRBD1. CDR1 and CDR2 (germline): SGHKS, YYEKEE (reference sequence). This CDR3 region has 11 residues. This CDR3 is CASSLGTGDDF. As DNA, the CDR3 is TGTGCCAGCAGCTTGGGGACAGGGGATGACTTC.

In this sample, this clonotype turned up many times. V and J are TRBV12-3 or TRBV12-4 and TRBJ1-1; D is unclear. Trimming took 5 bases from V and 1 from J, leaving 5 bases between them. CDR3 length: 12 amino acids. Here the CDR3 DNA reads TGTGCCAGCAGTCCACGGAACACTGAAGCTTTCTTT. This translates into CASSPRNTEAFF.

In this sample, this clonotype turned up a few times. This rearrangement joins TRBV14 to TRBJ2-2, with a weak D call TRBD1 (6 bases). The CDR3 consists of 17 residues. Between the trimmed V and J ends, which lost 0 bases and 4 bases, there was a span of 15 bases. Germline lookup yields CDR1 SGHDN and CDR2 FVKESK. The CDR3 DNA is TGTGCCAGCAGCCAAGATAGGCAGGGGCTGGCCACCGGGGAGCTGTTTTTT. As protein: CASSQDRQGLATGELFF.

This clonotype was recorded many times. V usage is TRBV7-2 and J usage is TRBJ2-3; no clear D gene. This CDR3 has 13 residues. V was pared by 4 bases and J by 4 bases, with 9 bases between. Germline CDR1 is SGHTA and CDR2 is FQGNSA. The CDR3 sequence: CASSSGTSDTQYF. The CDR3 bases are TGTGCCAGCAGCTCAGGAACATCAGATACGCAGTATTTT.

This clonotype was seen repeatedly, ten times or more. The chain links TRBV28 to TRBJ1-2, with unresolved D. The length of the CDR3 is 13 residues. Germline V gene sequence: CDR1 MDHEN, CDR2 SYDVKM. With 3 bases removed from V and 2 bases from J, the gap between germline ends came to 7 bases. The CDR3 protein is CASSFGQNYGYTF. The CDR3 DNA is TGTGCCAGCAGTTTCGGCCAGAACTATGGCTACACCTTC.

This clonotype was detected ten times or more. The chain is built from TRBV11-2 and TRBJ1-6; D may be TRBD1 (5 bases). This CDR3 contains 13 residues. Deletions cut 5 bases from V and 11 bases from J, with 13 bases between. Germline-derived CDR1 and CDR2 are SGHAT and FQNNGV. The CDR3 sequence: CASSVTGGTPLHF. For the CDR3, the DNA is TGTGCCAGCAGCGTCACAGGAGGGACACCCCTCCACTTT.

This clonotype was picked up many times. This chain joins TRBV20-1 and TRBJ1-2; the D is unclear. Trimming stripped 3 bases from V and 1 base from J, with 27 bases between. This CDR3 region has 19 residues. The V gene's germline CDR1 is DFQATT and CDR2 SNEGSKA (reference sequence). The CDR3 sequence is CSARDPGISSNNVNYGYTF. For the CDR3, the DNA is TGCAGTGCTAGGGACCCCGGGATCTCCTCAAATAACGTTAACTATGGCTACACCTTC.